These 15 T cell receptor beta chains came from one sample sequenced in a study of blood T cell repertoires in COVID-19 (dated by TCRdb to the early 2020s). The library was made by the immunoSEQ multiplex PCR assay. Not all clones reach the TCRdb copy of this immuneACCESS table, which keeps in-frame sequences only. Checked studies attribute under half of the gap to unresolved V genes and leave the rest unexplained. Here the sample has roughly 170,000 clones; roughly four fifths occur a single time. Approximately 7% of the sample goes to the ten largest clones. The sample consisted of peripheral blood. The origin of the receptors is a human donor in a cohort sampled during active COVID-19.

CDR3 protein: CASSQLQGTDSLEAFF. CDR3 in DNA: TGTGCCAGCAGCCAGTTACAGGGCACGGATTCCCTTGAAGCTTTCTTT. The V gene is TRBV7-9, the J gene TRBJ1-1; tentatively, D is TRBD1 (6 bases). Germline V CDR1 and CDR2: SEHNR, FQNEAQ (reference sequence). There are 16 residues in the CDR3. Trimming cost V 5 bases and J 7 bases, with 23 bases left between them.

The chain carries TRBV19 and TRBJ1-1, with TRBD1 as a possible D gene (5 bases). The CDR3 spans 15 residues. CDR1 and CDR2 from the germline V gene are LNHDA and SQIVND (reference sequence). With 4 bases removed from V and 1 base from J, the gap between germline ends came to 13 bases. This CDR3 reads CASSTGTFWNTEAFF. DNA for the CDR3: TGTGCCAGTAGTACAGGGACTTTCTGGAACACTGAAGCTTTCTTT.

This chain joins TRBV7-8 and TRBJ2-3; 14 bases agree with TRBD2. This CDR3 comprises 17 residues. CDR1 is SGHVS, CDR2 FQNEAQ, per germline. After removal of 1 base from V and 3 bases from J, the junction contained 3 bases not matched to a gene. CDR3 bases: TGTGCCAGCAGCTTAGGGACTAGCGGGGGGTTGACAGATACGCAGTATTTT. Protein sequence: CASSLGTSGGLTDTQYF.

The DNA of the CDR3 is TGTGCCAGCAGCGTAGCCGGGACAGAGGGAGGTACTGAAGCTTTCTTT. Residues: CASSVAGTEGGTEAFF. The V call is TRBV9, the J call TRBJ1-1; 7 bases map to TRBD1. Germline CDR1 reads SGDLS; CDR2 reads YYNGEE. Unmatched junction bases numbered 10, after V lost 0 bases and J lost 5 bases. CDR3 length equals 16 residues.

Details on this clone: This same CDR3 is encoded by further DNA sequences in the sample. This sequence joins TRBV5-1 and TRBJ2-3; 13 bases map to TRBD2. CDR1 is SGHRS, CDR2 YFSETQ, per germline. The CDR3 has 16 amino acids. V was clipped by 3 bases and J by 1 base; unmatched bases: 2. The CDR3 coding sequence is TGCGCCAGCAGCTCTACTAGCGGGGGGGGCACAGATACGCAGTATTTT. Protein: CASSSTSGGGTDTQYF.

On this clone itself: Its ends do not fully match the called genes, so a read error is possible. The V gene is TRBV7-7, the J gene TRBJ2-3; TRBD2 matches at 12 bases. CDR1 is SSHAT and CDR2 is FNYEAQ in the germline V gene (reference sequence). This CDR3 comprises 19 residues. CDR3 in DNA: TGTGCTAGCAGCTTAGCACCCCGCATAACTAGCGGGGGGACAGATACGCAGTATTTT. Residues: CASSLAPRITSGGTDTQYF.

The chain links TRBV3-1 (or the pseudogene TRBV3-2) to TRBJ2-7; perhaps TRBD1 as D (6 bases). V lost 4 bases and J 1 base, leaving 11 bases between the germline ends. CDR3 length: 14 amino acids. Germline V lookup: CDR1 LGHDT, CDR2 YNNKEL (reference sequence). Here the CDR3 DNA reads TGTGCCAGCAGCCGACAGGTCGAGTCCTACGAGCAGTACTTC. Its translation: CASSRQVESYEQYF.

The chain combines TRBV19 with TRBJ2-1; TRBD2 matches 12 bases. Germline V gives CDR1 LNHDA, CDR2 SQIVND (reference sequence). J lost 7 bases, V lost 2 bases, and 6 bases had no gene match. The CDR3 loop spans 16 amino acids. CDR3 sequence (DNA): TGTGCCAGTAGTATAACTAGCGGGGGGTTCACTAATGAGCAGTTCTTC. It yields the protein CASSITSGGFTNEQFF.

This chain links TRBV7-9 with TRBJ2-2, with D unclear. CDR1 and CDR2 from the germline V gene are SEHNR and FQNEAQ (reference sequence). V shed 5 bases and J shed 1 base, with 8 bases lying between them. The CDR3 runs 14 residues. CDR3 amino acids: CASSPPRNTGELFF. The CDR3 DNA reads TGTGCCAGCAGCCCCCCCAGGAACACCGGGGAGCTGTTTTTT.

This chain connects TRBV21-1 to TRBJ2-7; TRBD2 is the table's D call and was not checked against the DNA. TRBV21-1 is a documented pseudogene. The CDR3 length is 14 residues. The CDR3 coding sequence is TGTGCCAGCAGTCTTGCGGGACGCCTCGTTGGGCAGTACTTC. Protein product: CASSLAGRLVGQYF.

The rearrangement links TRBV12-3 or TRBV12-4 to TRBJ1-2, with D tentatively TRBD1 (5 bases). The CDR3 runs to 13 residues. Between the trimmed V and J ends, which lost 2 bases and 2 bases, there was a span of 6 bases. The DNA of the CDR3 is TGTGCCAGCAGTTTACAGGGCAACTATGGCTACACCTTC. Amino acid sequence: CASSLQGNYGYTF.

J is TRBJ1-1 and V is TRBV5-5, with 10 bases that match TRBD1. The CDR3 extends over 14 amino acids. CDR1 and CDR2 (germline): SGHKS, YYEKEE (reference sequence). V was pared by 5 bases and J by 6 bases, with 7 bases of the junction left unmatched. In nucleotides, the CDR3 is TGTGCCAGCAGTCTCCGGGACAGGGGTTCTGAAGCTTTCTTT. Protein: CASSLRDRGSEAFF.

This chain connects TRBV2 to TRBJ2-7; 8 bases map to TRBD1. Looked up from germline, CDR1 is SNHLY and CDR2 is FYNNEI. The CDR3 is 14 residues long. With V trimmed by 8 bases and J by 3 bases, 9 bases remained unmatched. The CDR3 region has the DNA TGTGCCAGCGACGTCGAGGGACAGGACTACGAGCAGTACTTC. Encoded protein: CASDVEGQDYEQYF.

The rearrangement joins TRBV21-1 to TRBJ1-1; TRBD1 is the table's D call, not checked against the DNA. TRBV21-1 constitutes a pseudogene. CDR3 length: 11 amino acids. The CDR3 region is CPGDGDREAFF. The CDR3 DNA follows: TGCCCAGGTGATGGGGACAGGGAAGCTTTCTTT.

The rearrangement links TRBV6-4 to TRBJ2-7; 7 nucleotides match TRBD2. Germline V gene data show CDR1 as MRHNA and CDR2 as SNTAGT. The CDR3 consists of 14 residues. Germline trimming cut 1 base from V and 8 bases from J; bases unmatched to any gene: 8. Written as DNA, the CDR3 is TGTGCCAGCAGTGACTACGGGGGGTTTATCAAGCAGTACTTC. It translates to CASSDYGGFIKQYF.